Below are 12 T cell receptor beta chains sequenced from a single sample in a study of T cell responses to AZD1222 COVID-19 vaccine. Sequencing was performed with immunoSEQ multiplex PCR; in TCRdb, only in-frame clones are kept and a portion is missing. The repertoire has about 140,000 clones, over 65% of them found once; the top ten carry over 4%. This sample comprised peripheral blood, obtained on day 0 of AZD1222 vaccination. The source of these receptors is an adult in good health.

The V and J genes are TRBV2 and TRBJ2-6; D might be TRBD2 (6 bases). The CDR3 spans 13 residues. Germline V gene sequence: CDR1 SNHLY, CDR2 FYNNEI. The V gene lost 8 bases and the J gene lost 4 bases, with 9 bases spanning the gap. The CDR3, as DNA: TGTGCCAGCGGGGGGACGGGGGCCAACGTCCTGACTTTC. Translating it yields CASGGTGANVLTF.

V gene TRBV2 combines with J gene TRBJ1-4, with 9 nucleotides matching TRBD1. The CDR3 sequence is 14 residues long. Looked up from germline, CDR1 is SNHLY and CDR2 is FYNNEI. V was pared by 6 bases and J by 8 bases, with 7 bases of the junction left unmatched. The DNA for the CDR3 is TGTGCCAGCAGGGAGACAGGGGGGCGCGAAAAACTGTTTTTT. This translates into CASRETGGREKLFF.

The chain is built from TRBV30 and TRBJ1-4, with D possibly being TRBD1 (5 bases). Germline CDR1 reads GTSNPN; CDR2 reads SVGIG (reference sequence). This CDR3 comprises 17 residues. V lost 3 bases and J lost 0, with 17 bases in between. CDR3 loop: CAWSNVLGGTTNEKLFF. The CDR3 nucleotides read TGTGCCTGGAGCAATGTTTTGGGGGGAACAACTAATGAAAAACTGTTTTTT.

This rearrangement joins TRBV28 to TRBJ1-2; TRBD1 might be the D (6 bases). Between the trimmed V and J ends, which lost 5 bases and 9 bases, there was a span of 19 bases. Germline assignment: CDR1 MDHEN and CDR2 SYDVKM. The CDR3 consists of 14 residues. DNA of the CDR3: TGTGCCAGCAGTCTACTAACAGGGCTTAGAAGCTACACCTTC. It encodes CASSLLTGLRSYTF.

This clone was detected once. The chain is built from TRBV6-5 and TRBJ1-1; D perhaps matches TRBD1 (6 bases). V lost 4 bases to trimming and J lost 8 bases, with 17 bases between them. Germline CDR1 reads MNHEY; CDR2 reads SVGAGI. There are 14 residues in the CDR3. CDR3 DNA: TGTGCCAGCAGTTCCCCTTCCCAGACAGGAGAAGCTTTCTTT. Protein: CASSSPSQTGEAFF.

The chain employs TRBV5-6 and TRBJ1-6; the D gene is possibly TRBD1 (5 bases). Germline V gene data show CDR1 as SGHDT and CDR2 as YYEEEE. V dropped 1 base and J dropped 7 bases, with 18 bases sitting between them. This CDR3 is 17 amino acids long. For the CDR3, the DNA is TGTGCCAGCAGCTTGTCTCCGGGACGGACATTAAATTCACCCCTCCACTTT. Its protein product is CASSLSPGRTLNSPLHF. Based on the CDR3 plus reference TRBV5-6 and TRBJ1-6, the full variable domain is DAGVTQSPTHLIKTRGQQVTLRCSPKSGHDTVSWYQQALGQGPQFIFQYYEEEERQRGNFPDRFSGHQFPNYSSELNVNALLLGDSALYLCASSLSPGRTLNSPLHFGNGTRLTVT.

This chain joins TRBV3-1 (or the pseudogene TRBV3-2) and TRBJ1-4, with TRBD1 matching over 10 bases. This CDR3 contains 16 residues. Germline V CDR1 and CDR2: LGHDT, YNNKEL (reference sequence). V lost 5 bases, J lost 8 bases, and 11 bases stayed unmatched. The CDR3 DNA follows: TGTGCCAGCAGCGCTTACACGACAGGGGGCAGGGAAAAACTGTTTTTT. It is translated as CASSAYTTGGREKLFF.

This chain links TRBV4-1 with TRBJ1-5, with a possible D match to TRBD1 (5 bases). The CDR3 sequence is 16 residues long. Germline V lookup: CDR1 MGHRA, CDR2 YSYEKL. Trimming shortened V by 1 base and J by 5 bases, and 15 bases separated the two germline ends. For the CDR3, the DNA is TGCGCCAGCAGCCAAGGGTACAGGCGAAACGATCAGCCCCAGCATTTT. This codes for CASSQGYRRNDQPQHF.

The chain employs TRBV9 and TRBJ1-2, with D possibly being TRBD1 (5 bases). The CDR3 extends over 17 amino acids. Germline CDR1 SGDLS, CDR2 YYNGEE. Trimming left V 4 bases short and J 1 base short, with 20 bases between. The CDR3 sequence is CASSSGRGLGLNYGYTF. CDR3 nucleotides: TGTGCCAGCAGCAGCGGAAGGGGACTTGGACTTAACTATGGCTACACCTTC.

The chain recombines TRBV7-2 with TRBJ1-1; D is possibly TRBD1 (5 bases). Looked up from germline, CDR1 is SGHTA and CDR2 is FQGNSA. The CDR3 extends over 11 amino acids. The V and J ends lost 1 base and 10 bases respectively, with 7 bases between them. The CDR3 sequence is CASSLGGGAFF. CDR3 sequence (DNA): TGTGCCAGCAGCTTAGGGGGGGGAGCTTTCTTT. Together with reference TRBV7-2 and TRBJ1-1, the CDR3 gives the full variable domain: GAGVSQSPSNKVTEKGKDVELRCDPISGHTALYWYRQSLGQGLEFLIYFQGNSAPDKSGLPSDRFSAERTGGSVSTLTIQRTQQEDSAVYLCASSLGGGAFFGQGTRLTVV.

V is TRBV12-3 or TRBV12-4 and J is TRBJ1-3; D remains unclear. The CDR3 loop spans 13 amino acids. Trimming shortened V by 3 bases and J by 2 bases, and 5 bases separated the two germline ends. CDR3 sequence reads: CASSFAAGNTIYF. The DNA for the CDR3 is TGTGCCAGCAGTTTTGCCGCTGGAAACACCATATATTTT.

The V gene is TRBV6-4, the J gene TRBJ1-6; D gene ambiguous. V lost 0 bases and J lost 7, with 7 bases in between. The V gene's germline CDR1 is MRHNA and CDR2 SNTAGT. This CDR3 has 14 amino acids. The CDR3 coding sequence is TGTGCCAGCAGTGACTCGAGGCCCAATTCACCCCTCCACTTT. This codes for CASSDSRPNSPLHF.